Listed below are T cell receptor beta chains from one sample, sequenced in a study of Ad26.COV2.S vaccination and SARS-CoV-2 variants. Assay used: immunoSEQ multiplex PCR; TCRdb lists only in-frame clones, some missing. The table has roughly 380,000 clones, approximately 88% seen once. The sequencing used peripheral blood, collected in a trial of Ad26.COV2.S vaccine versus placebo. All receptors come from a person between 18 and 60 years old who received the Ad26.COV2.S COVID-19 vaccine or a placebo. CDR3s include the opening cysteine and the closing phenylalanine or tryptophan. A D gene is named only where the DNA matches it firmly. A row's size may be missing; if present it is once, few, many or a size class.

d_gene	v_gene	j_gene	abundance	CDR3aa	CDR3nt
TRBD1	TRBV30	TRBJ1-2	-	CAWSVILRDRDTANYGYTF	TGTGCCTGGAGTGTAATCTTAAGGGACAGGGATACTGCTAACTATGGCTACACCTTC
-	TRBV4-2	TRBJ1-1	-	CASSQDGANTEAFF	TGTGCCAGCAGCCAAGATGGGGCGAACACTGAAGCTTTCTTT
-	TRBV28	TRBJ1-2	-	CASSPPGQIFYGYTF	TGTGCCAGCAGCCCCCCGGGACAAATTTTCTATGGCTACACCTTC
-	TRBV20-1	TRBJ1-1	once	CSQSQGLVAFF	TGCAGCCAAAGCCAGGGCCTGGTAGCTTTCTTT
-	TRBV19	TRBJ2-2	few	CASTDRARGTGELFF	TGTGCCAGTACCGATCGGGCCCGGGGCACCGGGGAGCTGTTTTTT
-	TRBV30	TRBJ2-2	-	CAWSVDTGELFF	TGTGCCTGGAGTGTAGACACCGGGGAGCTGTTTTTT
-	TRBV7-2	TRBJ2-1	-	CASSLAGASYNEQFF	TGTGCCAGCAGCTTAGCGGGGGCCTCCTACAATGAGCAGTTCTTC
-	TRBV6-5	TRBJ2-7	-	CATFDTSSYEQYF	TGTGCCACCTTCGACACCTCCTCCTACGAGCAGTACTTC
-	TRBV7-9	TRBJ2-5	-	CASSLSGSIGETQYF	TGTGCCAGCAGCTTGTCAGGGTCGATAGGAGAGACCCAGTACTTC
-	TRBV21-1	TRBJ2-3	-	CASSKWTGLKDTQYF	TGTGCCAGCAGCAAGTGGACGGGACTAAAAGATACGCAGTATTTT
TRBD1	TRBV28	TRBJ1-5	-	CASRETGGGNQPQHF	TGTGCCAGCAGGGAGACAGGGGGGGGAAATCAGCCCCAGCATTTT
-	TRBV15	TRBJ2-1	-	CATSRDEGPFSYNEQFF	TGTGCCACCAGCAGAGATGAGGGCCCATTCTCCTACAATGAGCAGTTCTTC
TRBD1	TRBV12-3/TRBV12-4	TRBJ1-2	-	CASSLGTDISYTF	TGTGCCAGCAGTCTCGGGACAGATATTAGCTACACCTTC
TRBD1	TRBV7-9	TRBJ1-4	-	CASSIFGTGWSNEKLFF	TGTGCCAGCAGCATTTTCGGGACAGGGTGGAGTAATGAAAAACTGTTTTTT
-	TRBV5-1	TRBJ1-1	once	CASSWGQLTEAFF	TGCGCCAGCAGCTGGGGGCAGTTGACTGAAGCTTTCTTT
TRBD2	TRBV5-4	TRBJ2-3	-	CASSSETSGGGDTQYF	TGTGCCAGCAGCTCGGAGACTAGCGGGGGGGGAGATACGCAGTATTTT
TRBD1	TRBV4-1	TRBJ2-6	once	CASSHTTRQGRSSGANVLTF	TGCGCCAGCAGCCATACAACCAGACAGGGCCGAAGCTCTGGGGCCAACGTCCTGACTTTC
TRBD2	TRBV9	TRBJ2-3	-	CASSASGVTADTQYF	TGTGCCAGCAGCGCTAGCGGGGTGACAGCAGATACGCAGTATTTT
TRBD2	TRBV5-1	TRBJ2-7	-	CASSLVAGLEQYF	TGCGCCAGCAGCTTGGTAGCGGGGCTCGAGCAGTACTTC
TRBD1	TRBV6-2/TRBV6-3	TRBJ1-6	-	CASSFSTDRGQNSPLHF	TGTGCCAGCAGCTTTTCCACGGACAGGGGGCAAAATTCACCCCTCCACTTT
-	TRBV6-6	TRBJ1-2	-	CASSQTRGYGYTF	TGTGCCAGCAGTCAGACCCGAGGATATGGCTACACCTTC
TRBD2	TRBV30	TRBJ2-3	-	CAWSVTSGGRDTQYF	TGTGCCTGGAGTGTGACGAGCGGGGGGAGAGATACGCAGTATTTT
TRBD2	TRBV7-2	TRBJ2-5	-	CASIRTSGGGQETQYF	TGTGCCAGCATTCGGACTAGCGGGGGTGGCCAAGAGACCCAGTACTTC
-	TRBV30	TRBJ2-1	few	CAWSGDSYNEQFF	TGTGCCTGGTCCGGTGACTCCTACAATGAGCAGTTCTTC
TRBD1	TRBV27	TRBJ2-7	few	CASSLSPGGFGEQYF	TGTGCCAGCAGTTTGTCACCAGGGGGCTTCGGTGAGCAGTACTTC
-	TRBV19	TRBJ1-1	-	CASSISWGFNTEAFF	TGTGCCAGTAGTATATCGTGGGGGTTTAACACTGAAGCTTTCTTT
TRBD2	TRBV28	TRBJ2-7	-	CASSWGGSYEQYF	TGTGCCAGCAGTTGGGGGGGGTCCTACGAGCAGTACTTC
-	TRBV5-4	TRBJ1-6	few	CASSLESGIPPLHF	TGTGCCAGCAGCTTGGAATCGGGGATCCCCCCCCTCCACTTT
TRBD1	TRBV4-1	TRBJ1-1	-	CASSQQRWVQGETEAFF	TGCGCCAGCAGCCAACAAAGATGGGTACAGGGGGAGACTGAAGCTTTCTTT
-	TRBV6-2/TRBV6-3	TRBJ1-5	-	CASSPDASNQPQHF	TGTGCCAGCAGTCCCGATGCGAGCAATCAGCCCCAGCATTTT
-	TRBV6-1	TRBJ2-5	-	CASSEARGEYQETQYF	TGTGCCAGCAGTGAGGCCCGCGGGGAGTACCAAGAGACCCAGTACTTC